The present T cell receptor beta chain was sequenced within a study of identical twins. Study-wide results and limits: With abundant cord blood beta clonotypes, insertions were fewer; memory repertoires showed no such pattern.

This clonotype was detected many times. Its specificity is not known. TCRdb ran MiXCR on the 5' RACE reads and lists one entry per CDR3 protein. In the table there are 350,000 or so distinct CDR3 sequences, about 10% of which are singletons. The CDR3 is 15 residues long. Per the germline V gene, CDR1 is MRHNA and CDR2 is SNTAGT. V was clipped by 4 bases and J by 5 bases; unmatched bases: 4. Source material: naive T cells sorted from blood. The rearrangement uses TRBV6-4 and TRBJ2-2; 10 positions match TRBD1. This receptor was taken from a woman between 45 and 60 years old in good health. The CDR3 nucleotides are TGTGCCAGCAGTGCGGGGACAGGGGAGACCGGGGAGCTGTTTTTT. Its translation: CASSAGTGETGELFF.